The entry below describes one TCR beta chain. The antigen it binds to is not known. One base away there is no much larger clone; base qualities are not given. To demonstrate the VDJtools post-analysis software, TCR beta repertoires were profiled from the peripheral blood of 10 to 15 young patients with multiple sclerosis. The multiple sclerosis patients were children and adolescents between about 6 and 16 years of age. Spanning cysteine to phenylalanine, the CDR3 consists of 16 amino acids. The read is trimmed to its CDR3 DNA, 48 bases read in frame from base 1. V loses 0 bases, J loses 1 base, and the germline ends lie 12 bases apart. The germline V gene encodes CDR1 LGHNA and CDR2 YSLEER. The sample belongs to a study of post-analysis software for immune sequencing data (dated by TCRdb to between 2014 and 2017). Some background on the complete study: Disease courses on record covered relapsing-remitting, secondary progressive and progressive-relapsing multiple sclerosis, though some patients had no subtype annotation. Patient repertoires were compared against 10 to 12 previously published healthy control repertoires from donors aged roughly 6 to 27 years. A subset of samples was prepared in parallel using single-end sample barcoding, then pooled and co-amplified after Illumina adapter ligation.

Library generation was performed with PCR. Sequencing took place on an Illumina HiSeq 2500. To reduce PCR and sequencing biases, unique molecular identifiers were built into the TCR beta cDNA libraries. Approximately 500,000 cDNA molecules were obtained per 1 to 10 million input T cells, so each molecule approximated one T cell. Patient libraries were prepared and sequenced with the same protocol used for the earlier healthy control dataset. Samples belonging to the same batch were prepared together, multiplexed and sequenced on a shared HiSeq lane. The paper's processing steps were these. Raw barcoded reads were processed with MIGEC, and single-read molecular identifier groups were discarded before consensus assembly and CDR3 extraction. VDJtools was used for post-analysis of the clonotype tables, and diversity was normalized by down-sampling every dataset to the size of the smallest sample. To correct batch-related cross-sample contamination, repertoire overlap clustering matched CDR3 amino acid sequences but not nucleotide sequences. The public reads were reanalyzed by TCRdb: fastp trimming at Q25, MiXCR alignment, in-frame beta chains only. Entries that share a CDR3 protein sequence are merged under the most common genes and DNA. The V and J calls shown here were made by TCRdb, not taken from the authors' results. For this sample the table gives about 500,000 distinct CDR3 sequences, of which over 35% were detected only once. The ten largest clones capture over 10% of the sample.

What the authors observed across the whole study: The multiple sclerosis patient group was slightly younger than the control group. Direct clustering with F measure revealed strong co-clustering of samples prepared in the same batch, which led to a batch-effect correction. Multiple sclerosis patients had significantly lower normalized Chao1 diversity than controls, a result that suggests substantial peripheral T-cell clonal expansion. About 5 TRBV segments, including TRBV5-6, TRBV5-1 and TRBV20-1, were significantly more frequent in patients than controls.

The source is a girl between 5 and 17 years old with multiple sclerosis. The chain is encoded by TRBV4-3 joined to TRBJ1-1; TRBD1 could be the D gene, as 5 bases match. The source material was blood. The CDR3 region: CASSQDVGARNTEAFF. The nucleotide sequence reads TGCGCCAGCAGCCAAGACGTCGGGGCCCGGAACACTGAAGCTTTCTTT.